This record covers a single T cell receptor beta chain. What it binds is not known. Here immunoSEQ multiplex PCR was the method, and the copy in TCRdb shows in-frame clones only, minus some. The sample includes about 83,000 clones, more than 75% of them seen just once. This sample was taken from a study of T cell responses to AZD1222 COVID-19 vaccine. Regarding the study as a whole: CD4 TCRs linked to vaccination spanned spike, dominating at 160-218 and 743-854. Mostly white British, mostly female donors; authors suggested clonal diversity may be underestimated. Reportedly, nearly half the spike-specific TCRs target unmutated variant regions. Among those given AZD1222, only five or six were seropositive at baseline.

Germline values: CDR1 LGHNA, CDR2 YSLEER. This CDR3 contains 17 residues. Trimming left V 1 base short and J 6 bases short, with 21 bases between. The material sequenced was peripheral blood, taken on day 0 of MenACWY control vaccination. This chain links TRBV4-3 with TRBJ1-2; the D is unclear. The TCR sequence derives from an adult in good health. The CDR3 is CASSQGQVSGQRHGYTF. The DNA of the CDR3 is TGCGCCAGCAGCCAAGGTCAAGTCTCCGGCCAGCGGCATGGCTACACCTTC.